This T cell receptor (beta chain) comes out of a study of blood T cell repertoires in COVID-19. On the study more broadly: Some COVID-19 samples were acute and others convalescent; all came from the United States, Italy and Spain. Sources were T cells, B-cell-depleted T cells, or PBMCs; the material itself was cDNA or gDNA.

Methods used by the authors: Estimates of nucleated cell counts were drawn from the amplification of reference gene primers. Profiled with immunoSEQ multiplex PCR; TCRdb holds only in-frame clones, not every one. V, J and clone size are those of that table, while D and trimming were read from the DNA. Of tens of thousands of clones in the sample, more than 65% were seen once. V was trimmed by 4 bases and J by 0 bases, leaving 10 bases between them. CDR1 and CDR2 (germline): SGHDN, FVKESK. The CDR3 covers 15 residues. This clone showed up just once. This clonotype was sampled from a woman older than 75 with active or convalescent COVID-19. The sequenced sample consisted of peripheral blood. This rearrangement joins TRBV14 to TRBJ2-1; D may be TRBD2 (5 bases). The CDR3 nucleotides read TGTGCCAGCAGCCGGACTCGGGGCTCCTACAATGAGCAGTTCTTC. This sequence encodes CASSRTRGSYNEQFF.